A selection of T cell receptor beta chains follows, all from one sample in a study of T cells in Graves' hyperthyroidism and ophthalmopathy. TCRdb recomputed calls from the multiplex PCR reads with MiXCR, one row per CDR3 protein. The repertoire holds roughly 800,000 distinct CDR3 sequences, roughly 40% seen once, with around 9.3% in the top ten. Material: blood. Source of these receptors: a man younger than 35 with Graves' hyperthyroidism. Both conserved end residues are part of each CDR3. The D gene is left open where the match is weak. Only some rows state a clone size, as once, few, many or a class for expanded clones.

clone_size,v_call,d_call,j_call,cdr3_aa,cdr3_nt
once,TRBV5-5,.,TRBJ1-6,CASSFRDVQCLPLNYNSPLHF,TGTGCCAGCAGCTTCAGGGACGTGCAATGCCTTCCACTCAACTATAATTCACCCCTCCACTTT
few,TRBV7-3,.,TRBJ2-2,CASSSVTGELFF,TGTGCCAGCAGCTCTGTGACCGGGGAGCTGTTTTTT
.,TRBV2,.,TRBJ2-2,CASRFSDTGTGELFF,TGTGCCAGCAGATTTTCGGACACAGGGACCGGGGAGCTGTTTTTT
.,TRBV10-3,TRBD1,TRBJ1-2,CASSARSQGVSYYGYTF,TGTGCCAGCAGTGCCCGGTCGCAGGGGGTGTCTTACTATGGCTACACCTTC
.,TRBV25-1,.,TRBJ1-6,CASSYFPDGNNSPLHF,TGTGCCAGCAGTTACTTTCCGGACGGGAATAATTCACCCCTCCACTTT
.,TRBV4-2,.,TRBJ1-1,CASSQDSKATEAFF,TGTGCCAGCAGCCAAGATTCAAAGGCCACTGAAGCTTTCTTT
.,TRBV7-2,.,TRBJ2-4,CASSLEAGAKNIQYF,TGTGCCAGCAGCTTAGAAGCGGGAGCCAAAAACATTCAGTACTTC
many,TRBV10-3,.,TRBJ2-2,CAINGQNTGELFF,TGTGCCATCAATGGGCAGAACACCGGGGAGCTGTTTTTT
many,TRBV19,TRBD2,TRBJ2-7,CASSISGNYEQYF,TGTGCCAGTAGTATCAGCGGGAACTACGAGCAGTACTTC
.,TRBV7-9,.,TRBJ1-2,CASSLEVEGYGYTF,TGTGCCAGCAGCTTGGAAGTGGAAGGCTATGGCTACACCTTC
many,TRBV20-1,.,TRBJ1-5,CSASTLANQPQHF,TGCAGTGCTTCAACTCTGGCTAATCAGCCCCAGCATTTT
few,TRBV5-6,.,TRBJ1-2,CASSAGSNYGYTF,TGTGCCAGCAGCGCAGGCTCGAACTATGGCTACACCTTC
few,TRBV7-2,.,TRBJ1-3,CASSLSPHGQSGNTIYF,TGTGCCAGCAGCTTGTCCCCTCATGGGCAATCTGGAAACACCATATATTTT
.,TRBV19,TRBD1,TRBJ2-5,CASRARGRGETQYF,TGTGCCAGTAGGGCCAGGGGGCGCGGGGAGACCCAGTACTTC
few,TRBV12-3/TRBV12-4,.,TRBJ1-2,CASREGPTAGSYTF,TGTGCCAGCAGAGAGGGACCGACGGCAGGAAGCTACACCTTC
many,TRBV10-3,.,TRBJ2-7,CAISDGSLSYEQYF,TGTGCCATCAGTGACGGGAGTTTGTCCTACGAGCAGTACTTC
.,TRBV19,TRBD1,TRBJ1-4,CASSRDRSEKLFF,TGTGCCAGTAGTAGGGACAGGTCGGAAAAACTGTTTTTT
few,TRBV7-3,TRBD2,TRBJ2-2,CASSLGQRGINTGELFF,TGTGCCAGCAGCTTAGGTCAGCGGGGTATCAACACCGGGGAGCTGTTTTTT
.,TRBV7-3,.,TRBJ2-7,CAGSSHQGGLNEQYF,TGTGCCGGCAGCTCACATCAGGGGGGGTTGAACGAGCAGTACTTC